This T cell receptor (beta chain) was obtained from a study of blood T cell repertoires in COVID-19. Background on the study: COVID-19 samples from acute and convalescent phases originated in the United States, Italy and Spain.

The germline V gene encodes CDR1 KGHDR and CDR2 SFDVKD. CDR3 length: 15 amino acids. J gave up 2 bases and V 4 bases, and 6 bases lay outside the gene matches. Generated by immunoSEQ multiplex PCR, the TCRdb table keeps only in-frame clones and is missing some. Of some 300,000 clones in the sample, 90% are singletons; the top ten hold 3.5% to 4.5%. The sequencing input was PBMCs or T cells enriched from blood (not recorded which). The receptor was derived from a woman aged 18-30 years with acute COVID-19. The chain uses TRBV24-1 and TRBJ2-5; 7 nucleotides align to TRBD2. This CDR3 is CATSDHREVQETQYF. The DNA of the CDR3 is TGTGCCACCAGTGACCACCGGGAGGTACAAGAGACCCAGTACTTC.